The table lists the clone carrying this T cell receptor beta chain with a count of one. What it recognizes is unknown. The validation cohort, a group of 120 subjects, included the donors and was separate from the approximately 660-subject first cohort. This sample was taken from a study of cytomegalovirus exposure and HLA in healthy donors. TCRdb keeps only in-frame clones here, not all; method: immunoSEQ multiplex PCR. The sample includes tens of thousands of clones, 96% of them seen just once. The CDR3 loop spans 13 amino acids. V dropped 6 bases and J dropped 3 bases, with 12 bases sitting between them. Germline CDR1 is SNHLY and CDR2 is FYNNEI. Whole-study results and caveats: CMV antigen specificity was confirmed in vitro for three CMV-associated chains.

This chain joins TRBV2 and TRBJ2-7; the D gene is possibly TRBD1 (6 bases). The sequencing sample was made of PBMCs. This TCR came from a man younger than 35 in good health and CMV-seropositive. The CDR3 is CASRQGPDYEQYF. The CDR3 DNA follows: TGTGCCAGCAGGCAGGGGCCCGACTACGAGCAGTACTTC.